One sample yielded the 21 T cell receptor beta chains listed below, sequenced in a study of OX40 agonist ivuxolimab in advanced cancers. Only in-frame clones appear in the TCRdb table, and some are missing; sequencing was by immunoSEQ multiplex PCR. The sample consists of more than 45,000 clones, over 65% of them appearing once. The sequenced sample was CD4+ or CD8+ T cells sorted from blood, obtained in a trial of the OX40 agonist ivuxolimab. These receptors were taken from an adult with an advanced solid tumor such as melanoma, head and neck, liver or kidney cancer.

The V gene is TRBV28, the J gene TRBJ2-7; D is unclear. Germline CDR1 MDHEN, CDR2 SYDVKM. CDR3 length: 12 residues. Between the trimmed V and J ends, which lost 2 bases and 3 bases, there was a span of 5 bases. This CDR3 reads CASSLPLYEQYF. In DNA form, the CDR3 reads TGTGCCAGCAGTTTACCCCTCTACGAGCAGTACTTC.

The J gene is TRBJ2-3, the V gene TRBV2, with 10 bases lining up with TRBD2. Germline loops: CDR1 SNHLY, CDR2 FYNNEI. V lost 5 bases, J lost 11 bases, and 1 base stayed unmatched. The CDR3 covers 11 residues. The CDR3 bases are TGTGCCAGCAGTAGCGGGGGGGGGCAGTATTTT. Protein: CASSSGGGQYF.

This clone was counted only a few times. DNA of the CDR3: TGCGCCAGCAGCCAGGCCCAGGGAAGCAATCAGCCCCAGCATTTT. It codes for CASSQAQGSNQPQHF. The rearrangement uses TRBV4-1 and TRBJ1-5, with a weak D call TRBD1 (5 bases). This CDR3 spans 15 amino acids. The germline V and J ends were trimmed by 3 bases and 1 base, with 10 bases remaining between them. Germline V gives CDR1 MGHRA, CDR2 YSYEKL.

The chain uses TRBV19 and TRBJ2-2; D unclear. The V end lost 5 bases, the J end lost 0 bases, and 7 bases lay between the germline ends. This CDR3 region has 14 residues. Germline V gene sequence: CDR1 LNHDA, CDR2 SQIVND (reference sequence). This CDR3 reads CASSARSNTGELFF. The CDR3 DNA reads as TGTGCCAGTAGTGCGAGGTCGAACACCGGGGAGCTGTTTTTT.

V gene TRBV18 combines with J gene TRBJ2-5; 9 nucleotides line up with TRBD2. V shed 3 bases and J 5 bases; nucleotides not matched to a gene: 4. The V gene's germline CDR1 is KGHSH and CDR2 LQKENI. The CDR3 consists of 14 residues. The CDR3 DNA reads TGTGCCAGCTCACCCGTAGCGGGGGAGGAGACCCAGTACTTC. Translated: CASSPVAGEETQYF.

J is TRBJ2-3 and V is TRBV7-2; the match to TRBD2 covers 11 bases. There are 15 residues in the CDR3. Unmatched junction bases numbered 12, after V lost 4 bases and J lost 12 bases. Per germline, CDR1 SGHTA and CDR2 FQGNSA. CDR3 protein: CASSSWDSGGGLQYF. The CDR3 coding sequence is TGTGCCAGCAGCTCCTGGGATAGCGGGGGGGGTCTCCAGTATTTT. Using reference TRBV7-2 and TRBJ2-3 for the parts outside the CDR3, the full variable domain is GAGVSQSPSNKVTEKGKDVELRCDPISGHTALYWYRQSLGQGLEFLIYFQGNSAPDKSGLPSDRFSAERTGGSVSTLTIQRTQQEDSAVYLCASSSWDSGGGLQYFGPGTRLTVL.

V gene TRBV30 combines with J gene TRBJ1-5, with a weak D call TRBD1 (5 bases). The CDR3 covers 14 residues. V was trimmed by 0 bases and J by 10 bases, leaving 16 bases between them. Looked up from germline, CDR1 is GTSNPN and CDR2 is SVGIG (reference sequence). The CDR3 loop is CAWSVGPEDPPQHF. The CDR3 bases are TGTGCCTGGAGTGTGGGGCCGGAGGATCCTCCCCAGCATTTT. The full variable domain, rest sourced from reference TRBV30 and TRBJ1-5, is SQTIHQWPATLVQPVGSPLSLECTVEGTSNPNLYWYRQAAGRGLQLLFYSVGIGQISSEVPQNLSASRPQDRQFILSSKKLLLSDSGFYLCAWSVGPEDPPQHFGDGTRLSIL.

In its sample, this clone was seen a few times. CDR3 in DNA: TGTGCCAGCAGCTTTACAGCGGGATACACAGATACGCAGTATTTT. This gives the protein CASSFTAGYTDTQYF. The chain carries TRBV11-2 and TRBJ2-3; 7 bases align to TRBD2. Germline V gene data show CDR1 as SGHAT and CDR2 as FQNNGV. This CDR3 spans 15 amino acids. J gave up 2 bases and V 3 bases, and 5 bases lay outside the gene matches.

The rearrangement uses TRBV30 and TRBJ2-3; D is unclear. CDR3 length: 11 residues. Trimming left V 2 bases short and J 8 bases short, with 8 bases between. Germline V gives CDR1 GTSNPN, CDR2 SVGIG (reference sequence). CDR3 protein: CAWSPTGTQYF. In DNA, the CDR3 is TGTGCCTGGAGTCCTACTGGTACGCAGTATTTT.

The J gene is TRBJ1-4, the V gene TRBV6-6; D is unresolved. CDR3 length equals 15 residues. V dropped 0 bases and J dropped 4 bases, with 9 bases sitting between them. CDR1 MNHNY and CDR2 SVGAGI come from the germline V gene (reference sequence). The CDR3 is CASSYSFSDNEKLFF. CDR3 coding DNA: TGTGCCAGCAGTTACTCGTTTTCTGATAATGAAAAACTGTTTTTT.

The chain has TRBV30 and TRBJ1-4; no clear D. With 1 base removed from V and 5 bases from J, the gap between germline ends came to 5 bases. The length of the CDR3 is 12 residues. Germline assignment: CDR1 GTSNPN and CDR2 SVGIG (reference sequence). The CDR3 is CAWSGVNEKLFF. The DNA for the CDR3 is TGTGCCTGGAGTGGAGTGAATGAAAAACTGTTTTTT. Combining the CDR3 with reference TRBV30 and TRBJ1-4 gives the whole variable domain SQTIHQWPATLVQPVGSPLSLECTVEGTSNPNLYWYRQAAGRGLQLLFYSVGIGQISSEVPQNLSASRPQDRQFILSSKKLLLSDSGFYLCAWSGVNEKLFFGSGTQLSVL.

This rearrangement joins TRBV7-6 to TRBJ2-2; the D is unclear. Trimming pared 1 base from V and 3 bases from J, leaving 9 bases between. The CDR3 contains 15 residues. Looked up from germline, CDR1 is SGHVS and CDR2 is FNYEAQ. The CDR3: CASSLEVGDTGELFF. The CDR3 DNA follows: TGTGCCAGCAGCTTAGAAGTGGGCGACACCGGGGAGCTGTTTTTT.

This CDR3 is CATHRGYTEAFF. CDR3 bases: TGTGCCACCCATAGGGGATACACTGAAGCTTTCTTT. This rearrangement joins TRBV2 to TRBJ1-1, with a possible D match to TRBD1 (5 bases). This CDR3 contains 12 residues. Trimming cost V 10 bases and J 3 bases, with 12 bases left between them. The V gene's germline CDR1 is SNHLY and CDR2 FYNNEI.

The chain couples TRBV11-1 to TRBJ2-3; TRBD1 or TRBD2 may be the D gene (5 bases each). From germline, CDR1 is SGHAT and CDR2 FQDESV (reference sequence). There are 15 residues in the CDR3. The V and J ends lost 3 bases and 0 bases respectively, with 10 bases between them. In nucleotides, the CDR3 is TGTGCCAGCAGCTTGGGGGAATGGAGCACAGATACGCAGTATTTT. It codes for CASSLGEWSTDTQYF.

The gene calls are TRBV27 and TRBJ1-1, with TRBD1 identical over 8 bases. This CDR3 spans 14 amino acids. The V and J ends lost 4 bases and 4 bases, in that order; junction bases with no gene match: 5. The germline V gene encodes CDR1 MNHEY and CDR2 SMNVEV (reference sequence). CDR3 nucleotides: TGTGCCAGCAGTTGGCAGGGGGCGCCCACTGAAGCTTTCTTT. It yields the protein CASSWQGAPTEAFF.

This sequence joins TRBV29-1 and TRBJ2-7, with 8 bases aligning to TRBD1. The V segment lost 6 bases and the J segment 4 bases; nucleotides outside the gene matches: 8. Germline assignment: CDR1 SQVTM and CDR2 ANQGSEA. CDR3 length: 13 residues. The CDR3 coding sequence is TGCAGCGTAGCCCGGGACAGGTCATACGAGCAGTACTTC. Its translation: CSVARDRSYEQYF.

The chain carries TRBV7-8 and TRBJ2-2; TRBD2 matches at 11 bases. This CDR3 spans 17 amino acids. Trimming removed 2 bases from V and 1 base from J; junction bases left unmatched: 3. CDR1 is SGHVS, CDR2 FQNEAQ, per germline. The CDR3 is CASSLTGLAGNTGELFF. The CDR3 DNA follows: TGTGCCAGCAGCTTAACTGGACTAGCGGGGAACACCGGGGAGCTGTTTTTT. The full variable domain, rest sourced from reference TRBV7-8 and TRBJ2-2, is GAGVSQSPRYKVAKRGQDVALRCDPISGHVSLFWYQQALGQGPEFLTYFQNEAQLDKSGLPSDRFFAERPEGSVSTLKIQRTQQEDSAVYLCASSLTGLAGNTGELFFGEGSRLTVL.

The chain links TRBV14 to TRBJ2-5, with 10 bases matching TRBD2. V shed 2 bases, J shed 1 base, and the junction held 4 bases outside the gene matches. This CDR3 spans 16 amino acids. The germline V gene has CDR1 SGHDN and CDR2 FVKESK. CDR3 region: CASSQPRLAGQETQYF. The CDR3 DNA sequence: TGTGCCAGCAGCCAACCACGACTAGCGGGCCAAGAGACCCAGTACTTC.

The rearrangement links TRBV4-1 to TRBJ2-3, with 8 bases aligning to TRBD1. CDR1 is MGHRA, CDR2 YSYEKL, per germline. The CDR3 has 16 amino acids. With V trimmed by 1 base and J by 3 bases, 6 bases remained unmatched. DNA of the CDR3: TGCGCCAGCAGCCAAGGACCGCAGGGGGCGACAGATACGCAGTATTTT. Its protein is CASSQGPQGATDTQYF.

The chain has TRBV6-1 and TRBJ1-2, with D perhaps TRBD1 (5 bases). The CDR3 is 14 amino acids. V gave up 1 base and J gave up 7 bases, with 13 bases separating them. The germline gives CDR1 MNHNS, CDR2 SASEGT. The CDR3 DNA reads TGTGCCAGCAGTGAAGGCGAGGGGATAGGTGGCTACACCTTC. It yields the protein CASSEGEGIGGYTF.

The CDR3 DNA reads TGTGCCAGTATTGGTGCAACTAATGAAAAACTGTTTTTT. Protein product: CASIGATNEKLFF. The J gene is TRBJ1-4, the V gene TRBV19; the D is unclear. The germline gives CDR1 LNHDA, CDR2 SQIVND (reference sequence). The CDR3 covers 13 residues. V lost 7 bases and J lost 0, with 6 bases in between.